This record concerns one T cell receptor (beta chain) sequence. This clonotype was recorded many times. Its specific antigen is unknown. Per-base quality was not reported, and no clone a single base away is much larger than it. For repertoire sequencing, the TCR beta CDR3 regions were amplified from RNA transcripts. A first-round RT-PCR used HTBI primers with the Qiagen OneStep RT-PCR kit, followed by a second-round multiplex PCR, size selection and purification. Libraries were sequenced on an Illumina HiSeq2000 using paired-end 100 bp reads. Per the authors' processing: Reads were processed with SOAPnuke, discarding reads with adapters, uncalled bases, mean Phred below 15, or no exact constant-primer or identifier match. High-quality paired reads were merged with COPE v1.2.5. Unique nucleotide sequences were defined as clonotypes and aligned to IMGT TRB V, D and J references using MiTCR v1.1. Only V-J combinations with frequency above 0.0001 were analysed, covering 98% to 99.2% of repertoires. A TCR clonal expansion and chaos score per V-J combination was defined as the ratio of F50 clonal expansion to chaos observed in the TCRdist matrix. Welch's t-statistics and random forest were used to narrow the features down to approximately twelve V-J combinations, which were then fed into a naive Bayes classifier. The similarity between thyroid and blood repertoires was quantified using the Morisita-Horn index. TCRdb trimmed public reads at Q25 via fastp, called clones via MiXCR and kept in-frame beta chains. Under each unique CDR3 protein, matching rows form one entry showing the most common genes and DNA. TCRdb's processing, not the authors' own work, is the source of the V and J calls. The sample table lists 450,000 to 600,000 distinct CDR3 sequences, approximately 37% of them with a count of one. The leading ten clones occupy about 4% of the sample.

This entry belongs to a study of Graves' ophthalmopathy and Graves' hyperthyroidism (dated by TCRdb to the late 2010s). The study in broad terms: Stable hyperthyroidism was defined as no progression to ophthalmopathy within 18 months of follow-up. A discovery set of 100 patients (43 ophthalmopathy, 57 stable hyperthyroidism) was enrolled to explore V-J signatures distinguishing ophthalmopathy from hyperthyroidism. In total, 135 blood samples were TCR-sequenced: 43 ophthalmopathy, some 75 hyperthyroidism and about 17 hyperthyroidism-to-ophthalmopathy patients. T-cell repertoires of thyroid tissue and blood were compared in five or six hyperthyroidism patients. TCR beta repertoire signatures were used to distinguish Graves' ophthalmopathy from Graves' hyperthyroidism and to predict progression to ophthalmopathy. An independent validation cohort comprised roughly 20 hyperthyroidism patients and roughly 15 patients who later progressed from hyperthyroidism to ophthalmopathy. Following sampling, methimazole starting at 30 mg daily was administered to hyperthyroidism patients, and high-dose intravenous methylprednisolone was administered to ophthalmopathy patients. General findings and caveats noted by the study authors: Sample size was not predetermined statistically, and investigators were not blinded to group allocation. Most expanded thyroid clonotypes with a frequency above 0.001 also appeared in blood, which suggests that blood repertoires may reflect the immune response in the thyroid. In validation, the model predicted ophthalmopathy progression with more than 70% sensitivity and around 72% specificity; fewer than 15 predicted patients were CT-confirmed with GO in a median of approximately six months. Ophthalmopathy was separated from stable hyperthyroidism by the 13-signature model with more than 85% sensitivity and about 83% specificity in cross-validation and with 80%/75% in the test set.

Measured from the cysteine to the phenylalanine, the CDR3 is 15 residues long. Here the CDR3 DNA is all that survives: 45 bases in frame from base 1. The germline V gene (reference sequence) provides CDR1 DFQATT and CDR2 SNEGSKA. Unmatched junction bases come to 12, with V trimmed by 6 bases and J by 4 bases. Hyperthyroidism patients were newly diagnosed, were aged 18 to 65 years, and had a disease duration under 2 months. Anyone with other autoimmune diseases, uncontrolled infections, pregnancy or lactation was excluded from the study. Clinical symptoms, serum thyroxine, TRAb, thyroid ultrasound and orbital computed tomography formed the basis of the diagnosis. Trizol reagent was used to extract the total RNA, and its quality was then checked on an Agilent 2100 Bioanalyzer.

This TCR derives from an adult man with Graves' hyperthyroidism. The chain is encoded by TRBV20-1 joined to TRBJ2-7, and 10 bases in between align with TRBD1. The sample consisted of peripheral blood or thyroid tissue (not recorded which). In nucleotides, the sequence is TGCAGTGCCCTAGCCCCCGGGACAGGGGCATACGAGCAGTACTTC. It specifies CSALAPGTGAYEQYF.